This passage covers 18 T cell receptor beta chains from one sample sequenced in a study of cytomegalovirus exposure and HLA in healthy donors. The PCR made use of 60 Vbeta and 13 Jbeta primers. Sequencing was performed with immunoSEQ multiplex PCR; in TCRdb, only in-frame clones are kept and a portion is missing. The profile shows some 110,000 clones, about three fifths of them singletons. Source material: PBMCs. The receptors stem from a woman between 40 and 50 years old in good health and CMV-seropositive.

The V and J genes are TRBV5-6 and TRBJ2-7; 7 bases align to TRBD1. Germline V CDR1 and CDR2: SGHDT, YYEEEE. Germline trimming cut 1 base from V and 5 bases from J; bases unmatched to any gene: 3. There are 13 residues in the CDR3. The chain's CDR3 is CASSLTGADEQYF. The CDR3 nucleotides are TGTGCCAGCAGCTTGACAGGGGCGGACGAGCAGTACTTC. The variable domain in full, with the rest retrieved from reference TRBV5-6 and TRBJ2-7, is DAGVTQSPTHLIKTRGQQVTLRCSPKSGHDTVSWYQQALGQGPQFIFQYYEEEERQRGNFPDRFSGHQFPNYSSELNVNALLLGDSALYLCASSLTGADEQYFGPGTRLTVT.

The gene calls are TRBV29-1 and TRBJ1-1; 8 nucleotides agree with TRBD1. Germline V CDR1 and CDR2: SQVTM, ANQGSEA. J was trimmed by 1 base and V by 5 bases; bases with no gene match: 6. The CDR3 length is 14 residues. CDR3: CSVKIGTGNTEAFF. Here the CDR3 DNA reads TGCAGCGTTAAGATTGGGACAGGGAACACTGAAGCTTTCTTT.

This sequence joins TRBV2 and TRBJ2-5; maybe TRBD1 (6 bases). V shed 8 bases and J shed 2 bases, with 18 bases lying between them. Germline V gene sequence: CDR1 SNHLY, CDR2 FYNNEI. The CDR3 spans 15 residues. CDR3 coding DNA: TGTGCCAGCGGGGCCACAGGGAAAGATCAAGAGACCCAGTACTTC. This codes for CASGATGKDQETQYF. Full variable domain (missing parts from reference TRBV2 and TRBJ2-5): EPEVTQTPSHQVTQMGQEVILRCVPISNHLYFYWYRQILGQKVEFLVSFYNNEISEKSEIFDDQFSVERPDGSNFTLKIRSTKLEDSAMYFCASGATGKDQETQYFGPGTRLLVL.

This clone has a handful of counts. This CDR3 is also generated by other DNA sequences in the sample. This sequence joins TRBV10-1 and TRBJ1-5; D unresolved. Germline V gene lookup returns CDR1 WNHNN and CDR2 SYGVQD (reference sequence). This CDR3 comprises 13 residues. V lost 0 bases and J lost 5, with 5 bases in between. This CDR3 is CASSESRDQPQHF. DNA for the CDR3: TGCGCCAGCAGTGAGTCTCGGGATCAGCCCCAGCATTTT.

The DNA for the CDR3 is TGTGCCAGCAGTCAGGGGGCTGAACAGCCCCAGCATTTT. The encoded protein is CASSQGAEQPQHF. The V gene is TRBV2, the J gene TRBJ1-5; 8 positions match TRBD1. V gave up 5 bases and J gave up 7 bases; unmatched junction bases: 4. This CDR3 region has 13 residues. Germline V gives CDR1 SNHLY, CDR2 FYNNEI.

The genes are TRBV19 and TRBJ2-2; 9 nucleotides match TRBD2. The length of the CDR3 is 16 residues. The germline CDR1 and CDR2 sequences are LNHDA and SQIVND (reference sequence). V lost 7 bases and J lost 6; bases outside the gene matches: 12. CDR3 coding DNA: TGTGCCAGTACCTTCGGGGCGAGCGGGGGGCCCGGGGAGCTGTTTTTT. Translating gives CASTFGASGGPGELFF.

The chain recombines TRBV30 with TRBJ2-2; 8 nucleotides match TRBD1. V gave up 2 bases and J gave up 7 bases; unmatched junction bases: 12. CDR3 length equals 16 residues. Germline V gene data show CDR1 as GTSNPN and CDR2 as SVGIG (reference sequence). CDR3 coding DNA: TGTGCCTGGAGTCCGAGGACAGGGATTATTGACGGGGAGCTGTTTTTT. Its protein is CAWSPRTGIIDGELFF.

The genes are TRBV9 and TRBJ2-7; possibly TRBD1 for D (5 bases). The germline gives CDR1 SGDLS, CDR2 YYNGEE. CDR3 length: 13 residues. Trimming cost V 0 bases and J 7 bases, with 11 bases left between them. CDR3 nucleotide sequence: TGTGCCAGCAGCGTAGAGGGGATAGGGGAGCAGTACTTC. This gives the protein CASSVEGIGEQYF.

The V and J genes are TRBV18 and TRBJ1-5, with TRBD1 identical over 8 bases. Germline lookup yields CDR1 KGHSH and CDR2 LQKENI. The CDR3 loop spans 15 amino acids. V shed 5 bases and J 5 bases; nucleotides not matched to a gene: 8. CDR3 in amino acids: CASSEDRALYQPQHF. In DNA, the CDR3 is TGTGCCAGCTCAGAGGACAGGGCGCTCTATCAGCCCCAGCATTTT.

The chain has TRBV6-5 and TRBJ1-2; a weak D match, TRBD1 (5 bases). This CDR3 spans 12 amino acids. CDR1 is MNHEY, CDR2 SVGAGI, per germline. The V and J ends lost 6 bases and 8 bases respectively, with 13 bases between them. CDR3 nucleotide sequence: TGTGCCAGCAGGTCCGGGGGAAGGGGCTACACCTTC. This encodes CASRSGGRGYTF.

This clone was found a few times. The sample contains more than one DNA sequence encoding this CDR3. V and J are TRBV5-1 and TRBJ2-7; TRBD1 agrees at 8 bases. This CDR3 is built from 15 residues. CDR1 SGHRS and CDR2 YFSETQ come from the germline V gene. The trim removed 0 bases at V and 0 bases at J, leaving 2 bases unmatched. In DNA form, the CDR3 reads TGCGCCAGCAGCTTGGGACAGGGGAGCTCCTACGAGCAGTACTTC. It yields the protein CASSLGQGSSYEQYF.

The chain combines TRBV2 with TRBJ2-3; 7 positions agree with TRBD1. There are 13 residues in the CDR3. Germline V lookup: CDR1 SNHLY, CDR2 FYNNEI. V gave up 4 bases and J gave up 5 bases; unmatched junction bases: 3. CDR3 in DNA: TGTGCCAGCAGTGGACAGGGTTTAGATACGCAGTATTTT. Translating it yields CASSGQGLDTQYF. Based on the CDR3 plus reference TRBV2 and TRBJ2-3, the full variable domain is EPEVTQTPSHQVTQMGQEVILRCVPISNHLYFYWYRQILGQKVEFLVSFYNNEISEKSEIFDDQFSVERPDGSNFTLKIRSTKLEDSAMYFCASSGQGLDTQYFGPGTRLTVL.

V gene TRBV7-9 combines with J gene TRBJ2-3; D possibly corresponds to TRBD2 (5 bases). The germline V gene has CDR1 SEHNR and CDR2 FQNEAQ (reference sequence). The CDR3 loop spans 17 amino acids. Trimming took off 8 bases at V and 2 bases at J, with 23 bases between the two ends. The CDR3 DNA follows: TGTGCCAGCCGGACCCCCCCAACTAGAGACGTCACAGATACGCAGTATTTT. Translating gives CASRTPPTRDVTDTQYF.

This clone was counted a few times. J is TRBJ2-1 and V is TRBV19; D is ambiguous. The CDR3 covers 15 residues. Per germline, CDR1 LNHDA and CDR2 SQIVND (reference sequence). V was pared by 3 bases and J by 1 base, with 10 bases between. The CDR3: CASSISIGSYNEQFF. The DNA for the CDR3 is TGTGCCAGTAGTATTAGTATCGGTTCCTACAATGAGCAGTTCTTC.

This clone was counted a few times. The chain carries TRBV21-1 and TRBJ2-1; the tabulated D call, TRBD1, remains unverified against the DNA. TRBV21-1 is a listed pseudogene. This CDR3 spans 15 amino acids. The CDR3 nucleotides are TGTGCCAGCAGCAGATGGACAGACCTAGGGAATGAGCAGTTCTTC. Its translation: CASSRWTDLGNEQFF.

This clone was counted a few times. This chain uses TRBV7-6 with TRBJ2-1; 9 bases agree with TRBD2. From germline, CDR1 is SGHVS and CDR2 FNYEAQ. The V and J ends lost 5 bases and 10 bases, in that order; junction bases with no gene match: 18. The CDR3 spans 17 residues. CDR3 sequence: CASSPHSGSSAVREQFF. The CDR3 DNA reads TGTGCCAGCAGCCCACATAGCGGGAGTTCAGCTGTTCGGGAGCAGTTCTTC.

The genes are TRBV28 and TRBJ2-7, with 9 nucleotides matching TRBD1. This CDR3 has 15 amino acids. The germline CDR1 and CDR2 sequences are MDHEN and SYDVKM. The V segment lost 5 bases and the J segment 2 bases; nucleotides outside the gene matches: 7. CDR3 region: CASSLPGDRAYEQYF. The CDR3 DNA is TGTGCCAGCAGTCTCCCGGGGGACAGGGCCTACGAGCAGTACTTC.

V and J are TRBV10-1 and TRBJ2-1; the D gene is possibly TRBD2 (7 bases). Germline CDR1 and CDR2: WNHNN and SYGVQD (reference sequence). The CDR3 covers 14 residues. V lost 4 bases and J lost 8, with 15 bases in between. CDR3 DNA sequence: TGCGCCAGCAGTGTAGGGGCGGGGGCAGATGAGCAGTTCTTC. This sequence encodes CASSVGAGADEQFF.